The following is a TCR beta chain sequence with its context. CD8+ and CD4+ T cells circulating in blood were sequenced for TCR beta. Random-hexamer reverse transcription was applied to roughly 0.5 to 1 ug RNA. Amplification of TCR beta CDR3 used immunoSEQ multiplex PCR across 54 Vbeta and 13 Jbeta. MiXCR was run by TCRdb on the immunoSEQ multiplex PCR reads, yielding one entry per CDR3 protein. The sample has 100,000 to 150,000 distinct CDR3 sequences; more than 90% are singletons. Per germline, CDR1 SGDLS and CDR2 YYNGEE. V lost 0 bases and J lost 3; bases outside the gene matches: 4. The CDR3 has 15 residues. These data originate in a study of CD8 T cells in Susac syndrome.

This sequence originates from a human donor with Susac syndrome. Material for sequencing was CD8+ T cells from PBMCs. The chain uses TRBV9 and TRBJ2-5, with TRBD2 matching 8 bases. CDR3: CASSVGDGREETQYF. The CDR3 DNA is TGTGCCAGCAGCGTAGGGGACGGGAGGGAAGAGACCCAGTACTTC.